The 27 T cell receptor beta chains presented below share a single source sample, sequenced in a study of prognosis after radiotherapy for stage I lung cancer. The TCR beta CDR3 region was amplified from genomic DNA, with two rounds of multiplex PCR being used for the amplification. First-round PCR, the initial amplification, used primers specific to each TRBV and TRBJ gene. TCRdb called the multiplex PCR reads again in MiXCR, with one record for every CDR3 protein. The sample shows tens of thousands of distinct CDR3 sequences, about a quarter of them seen only once. Here the sequenced sample was PBMCs, taken before or after stereotactic body radiation therapy (not recorded which). These receptors all stem from a donor over 45 with non-small cell lung cancer.

This clonotype was seen at least ten times. The J gene is TRBJ1-4, the V gene TRBV14; the match to TRBD1 covers 7 bases. After removal of 3 bases from V and 4 bases from J, the junction contained 5 bases not matched to a gene. This CDR3 has 15 amino acids. Germline lookup yields CDR1 SGHDN and CDR2 FVKESK. CDR3 nucleotides: TGTGCCAGCAGCCACACAGGGGCGATTAATGAAAAACTGTTTTTT. Its protein is CASSHTGAINEKLFF.

The table lists this clonotype with many counts. The chain couples TRBV6-9 to TRBJ2-5; D tentatively fits TRBD1 or TRBD2 (5 bases each). V was clipped by 4 bases and J by 4 bases, with 10 bases between them. The germline V gene encodes CDR1 MNHGY and CDR2 SVAAGI. The CDR3 loop spans 13 amino acids. CDR3 residues: CASSWGWGETQYF. The CDR3 bases are TGTGCCAGCAGTTGGGGGTGGGGAGAGACCCAGTACTTC.

This clonotype was counted many times. The rearrangement links TRBV12-3 or TRBV12-4 to TRBJ2-7; TRBD1 is a possible D gene (6 bases). The CDR3 extends over 14 amino acids. Trimming took off 5 bases at V and 0 bases at J, with 11 bases between the two ends. As DNA, the CDR3 is TGTGCCAGCAGTCCCCGGACAGTCTCCTACGAGCAGTACTTC. This encodes CASSPRTVSYEQYF.

This clonotype was seen ten or more times. The chain couples TRBV20-1 to TRBJ2-5; the D gene is possibly TRBD1 (5 bases). The V end was cut by 2 bases, the J end by 2 bases, with 15 bases between. Looked up from germline, CDR1 is DFQATT and CDR2 is SNEGSKA (reference sequence). This CDR3 has 15 amino acids. Here the CDR3 DNA reads TGCAGTGCTAGACACCGACAGAAGCCACAAGAGACCCAGTACTTC. This encodes CSARHRQKPQETQYF.

J is TRBJ2-3 and V is TRBV24-1; D not certain. Trimming left V 5 bases short and J 4 bases short, with 12 bases between. CDR3 length: 14 residues. Per germline, CDR1 KGHDR and CDR2 SFDVKD. DNA of the CDR3: TGTGCCACCAGTGGCCCCCCGACTGCAGATACGCAGTATTTT. Its translation is CATSGPPTADTQYF.

This clonotype was seen many times. The chain employs TRBV7-9 and TRBJ2-3; 9 bases are shared with TRBD2. Germline V gene data show CDR1 as SEHNR and CDR2 as FQNEAQ (reference sequence). The CDR3 has 16 amino acids. Losses at the gene ends were 5 bases for V and 1 base for J; bases not matched to a gene: 7. The CDR3 region has the DNA TGTGCCAGCAGCAAACGGACTAGCGATGGCACAGATACGCAGTATTTT. This gives the protein CASSKRTSDGTDTQYF.

This clonotype was observed once. A far larger clone is one base from this, pointing to a likely read error. The chain joins TRBV6-8 to TRBJ1-6; TRBD1 is a possible D gene (6 bases). CDR1 and CDR2 (germline): MNHGY, SAAAGT. CDR3 length: 16 amino acids. The CDR3 reads CASSYQGTSYNSPLQF. DNA for the CDR3: TGTGCCAGCAGTTATCAGGGGACATCCTATAATTCACCCCTCCAATTT.

A remark on this clonotype: A single base is all that separates this from a far larger clone, so a read error is likely. This chain uses TRBV6-9 with TRBJ2-6; 8 bases align to TRBD1. V shed 4 bases and J 2 bases; nucleotides not matched to a gene: 7. The CDR3 runs 17 residues. Germline V lookup: CDR1 MNHGY, CDR2 SVAAGI. CDR3 bases: TGTGCCAGCAGTTCATTCAGGGGGCGCACTGGGGCCAACGTCCTGACTTTC. Translating it yields CASSSFRGRTGANVLTF.

As for this clonotype: It may be a read error: a sequence one base away is much more abundant. This sequence joins TRBV2 and TRBJ2-3; 8 positions match TRBD1. J gave up 4 bases and V 3 bases, and 3 bases lay outside the gene matches. This CDR3 comprises 14 residues. Per the germline V gene, CDR1 is SNHLY and CDR2 is FYNNEI. Written as DNA, the CDR3 is TGTGCCAGCAGTGACAGGGGGCAGTCAGATACGCAGTATTTT. It yields the protein CASSDRGQSDTQYF.

In its sample, this clonotype was seen many times. The chain has TRBV29-1 and TRBJ2-1, with TRBD2 matching over 9 bases. In germline, CDR1 is SQVTM, CDR2 ANQGSEA. Unmatched junction bases numbered 0, after V lost 7 bases and J lost 8 bases. The CDR3 consists of 10 residues. CDR3 DNA: TGCAGCGGCGGGGGGGATGAGCAGTTCTTC. Protein: CSGGGDEQFF.

Comment on this clonotype: A much larger clone is a single base away; this may be a read error. Since no conserved phenylalanine or tryptophan closes the CDR3, a read error is the likely cause. The chain carries TRBV29-1 and TRBJ1-2; D is ambiguous. Between the trimmed V and J ends, which lost 5 bases and 2 bases, there was a span of 9 bases. CDR1 and CDR2 (germline): SQVTM, ANQGSEA. The CDR3 is made up of 12 amino acids. This chain's CDR3 is CSVLDGNYGYTL. In DNA, the CDR3 is TGCAGCGTTTTGGACGGAAACTATGGCTACACCTTA.

Worth noting for this clonotype: One base separates it from a far larger clone, so it is likely a read error. The V gene is TRBV6-4, the J gene TRBJ2-7, with 9 bases matching TRBD1. The CDR3 contains 12 residues. Germline CDR1 reads MRHNA; CDR2 reads SNTAGT. The CDR3 DNA reads TGTGACAGCCGGGACAGGGTCGGCGAGCAGTACTTC. Encoded protein: CDSRDRVGEQYF.

At least ten counts were recorded for this clonotype. The chain links TRBV12-3 or TRBV12-4 to TRBJ1-2; 11 bases map to TRBD1. The CDR3 extends over 15 amino acids. V lost 0 bases and J lost 4; bases outside the gene matches: 1. This chain's CDR3 is CASSLAGQGGYGYTF. In nucleotides, the CDR3 is TGTGCCAGCAGTTTAGCGGGACAGGGGGGCTATGGCTACACCTTC.

To note about this clonotype: This may be a read error: a much more frequent sequence differs by one nucleotide. This rearrangement joins TRBV20-1 to TRBJ2-7; D may match TRBD1 or TRBD2 (5 bases each). Germline CDR1 is DFQATT and CDR2 is SNEGSKA (reference sequence). This CDR3 is built from 12 residues. V lost 2 bases and J lost 6, with 11 bases in between. The CDR3 protein is CSARYLGTEQYF. DNA of the CDR3: TGCAGTGCTAGATATCTGGGGACCGAGCAGTACTTC.

The sample holds many counts of this clonotype. The V call is TRBV12-3 or TRBV12-4, the J call TRBJ1-2, with 12 positions matching TRBD1. With V trimmed by 7 bases and J by 4 bases, 13 bases remained unmatched. This CDR3 has 17 residues. The CDR3: CASNRPGQGAPPYGYTF. DNA of the CDR3: TGTGCCAGCAACCGCCCGGGACAGGGGGCACCACCCTATGGCTACACCTTC.

The chain uses TRBV4-2 and TRBJ2-5, with 12 positions matching TRBD2. CDR3 length: 16 amino acids. Germline CDR1 and CDR2: LGHNA and YNFKEQ. V gave up 2 bases and J gave up 5 bases; unmatched junction bases: 6. DNA for the CDR3: TGTGCCAGCAGCCAACTGACTAGCGGGGGCAGGGAGACCCAGTACTTC. It codes for CASSQLTSGGRETQYF.

This clonotype appeared many times. V gene TRBV3-1 combines with J gene TRBJ2-5; no definite D call. The CDR3 loop spans 14 amino acids. Per germline, CDR1 LGHDT and CDR2 YNNKEL (reference sequence). The V end lost 4 bases, the J end lost 5 bases, and 14 bases lay between the germline ends. CDR3 DNA sequence: TGTGCCAGCAGCCCGATGGGAAGTGCCGAGACCCAGTACTTC. Translated: CASSPMGSAETQYF.

This clonotype has at least ten counts. This chain joins TRBV19 and TRBJ2-1, with 7 bases fitting TRBD1. This CDR3 spans 12 amino acids. The junction had 7 bases not matched to a gene; V was cut back by 9 bases and J by 8 bases. The V gene's germline CDR1 is LNHDA and CDR2 SQIVND (reference sequence). CDR3 nucleotides: TGTGCCAGCACGGGACAGTTGCATGAGCAGTTCTTC. Amino acid sequence: CASTGQLHEQFF.

This clonotype was detected a few times. This may be a read error: a much more frequent sequence differs by one nucleotide. Since no conserved phenylalanine or tryptophan closes the CDR3, a read error is the likely cause. The genes are TRBV3-1 and TRBJ2-1, with TRBD2 identical over 8 bases. There are 15 residues in the CDR3. With 8 bases clipped from V and 0 bases from J, the junction kept 6 bases outside the gene matches. Germline loops: CDR1 LGHDT, CDR2 YNNKEL (reference sequence). CDR3 coding DNA: TGTGCCAGCGGAATCAGCGGGGGCTCCTACAATGAGCAGTTCCTC. Translated: CASGISGGSYNEQFL.

This clonotype has ten or more counts. The rearrangement joins TRBV2 to TRBJ2-3, with D perhaps assigned TRBD1 or TRBD2 (5 bases each). Germline V gives CDR1 SNHLY, CDR2 FYNNEI. Trimming left V 6 bases short and J 6 bases short, with 10 bases between. The CDR3 runs to 12 residues. The CDR3 spells CASRRWGDTQYF. The CDR3 nucleotides read TGTGCCAGCAGAAGGTGGGGGGATACGCAGTATTTT. The full variable domain, rest sourced from reference TRBV2 and TRBJ2-3, is EPEVTQTPSHQVTQMGQEVILRCVPISNHLYFYWYRQILGQKVEFLVSFYNNEISEKSEIFDDQFSVERPDGSNFTLKIRSTKLEDSAMYFCASRRWGDTQYFGPGTRLTVL.

This clonotype was observed at least ten times. This sequence joins TRBV20-1 and TRBJ2-3, with TRBD2 matching over 16 bases. Germline lookup yields CDR1 DFQATT and CDR2 SNEGSKA (reference sequence). The CDR3 totals 19 residues. The ends lost 6 bases at V and 3 bases at J; junction bases unmatched: 15. This CDR3 reads CSANAPGTSGGVGTDTQYF. CDR3 DNA sequence: TGCAGTGCAAATGCCCCTGGGACTAGCGGGGGGGTGGGGACAGATACGCAGTATTTT.

This clonotype was picked up a small number of times. V is TRBV29-1 and J is TRBJ2-5; TRBD1 is a possible D gene (5 bases). Trimming left V 3 bases short and J 1 base short, with 12 bases between. Germline V lookup: CDR1 SQVTM, CDR2 ANQGSEA. CDR3 length: 14 residues. CDR3 sequence reads: CSVESPTVQETQYF. The DNA for the CDR3 is TGCAGCGTTGAGTCCCCGACAGTCCAAGAGACCCAGTACTTC.

This clonotype was observed many times. The rearrangement uses TRBV28 and TRBJ1-2; D is undetermined. Germline-derived CDR1 and CDR2 are MDHEN and SYDVKM. The length of the CDR3 is 12 residues. The germline V and J ends were trimmed by 6 bases and 4 bases, with 9 bases remaining between them. The CDR3 DNA follows: TGTGCCAGCAGCCTAACGGTCTATGGCTACACCTTC. Its protein product is CASSLTVYGYTF.

This clonotype was detected many times. In this CDR3 the conserved last residue, phenylalanine or tryptophan, is missing, so a read error is likely. This chain joins TRBV5-1 and TRBJ2-7; TRBD1 aligns across 9 bases. The V and J ends lost 4 bases and 9 bases, in that order; junction bases with no gene match: 5. Germline lookup yields CDR1 SGHRS and CDR2 YFSETQ. The CDR3 has 12 amino acids. The CDR3: CASSPGTGSQYL. CDR3 coding DNA: TGCGCCAGCAGCCCCGGGACAGGGTCGCAGTACCTC.

With regard to this clonotype: A far bigger clonotype differs at one base, so this is likely a read error. The V gene is TRBV6-4, the J gene TRBJ2-3, with 11 bases identical to TRBD1. CDR3 length equals 15 residues. The germline V gene encodes CDR1 MRHNA and CDR2 SNTAGT. Trimming cost V 5 bases and J 7 bases; bases outside gene matches: 8. CDR3 sequence reads: CASSRDRGAPYTQYF. The DNA for the CDR3 is TGTGCCAGCAGTCGGGACAGGGGGGCGCCATATACGCAGTATTTT.

In its sample, this clonotype was seen many times. This chain connects TRBV20-1 to TRBJ1-1, with TRBD1 as a possible D gene (6 bases). Germline V CDR1 and CDR2: DFQATT, SNEGSKA (reference sequence). CDR3 length: 15 residues. Trimming stripped 0 bases from V and 0 bases from J, with 11 bases between. CDR3 sequence reads: CSARESRTVNTEAFF. CDR3 bases: TGCAGTGCTAGAGAGTCTAGGACAGTGAACACTGAAGCTTTCTTT.

This clonotype occurred once. Being one base from a much bigger clone, this may be a read error. V and J are TRBV29-1 and TRBJ2-3; D perhaps matches TRBD1 (6 bases). Germline V CDR1 and CDR2: SQVTM, ANQGSEA. Trimming took 6 bases from V and 2 from J, leaving 9 bases between them. This CDR3 has 12 amino acids. The CDR3 region is CSVWGLTDTQYF. CDR3 coding DNA: TGCAGCGTGTGGGGGCTCACAGATACGCAGTATTTT.